This T cell receptor (beta chain) was observed in a study of T cells in Graves' hyperthyroidism and ophthalmopathy. Broader study findings: Ophthalmopathy, as predicted by the model, came a median around 7 months after the prediction.

The CDR3 regions of TCR beta were amplified from RNA transcripts. The primer set for the first-round RT-PCR of the TCR CDR3 was HTBI. TCRdb re-called the multiplex PCR reads with MiXCR, one entry per CDR3 protein. Of approximately 300,000 distinct CDR3 sequences detected, roughly 15% appear once; the ten largest clones hold approximately 35%. This clonotype has more than one count but fewer than ten. Its target is unknown. The length of the CDR3 is 13 residues. The V end was cut by 8 bases, the J end by 0 bases, with 5 bases between. The sequence was collected from a man younger than 45 with Graves' hyperthyroidism. This chain uses TRBV12-3 or TRBV12-4 with TRBJ2-6; D is undetermined. Input material: blood. The CDR3 reads CASLGSGANVLTF. The CDR3 nucleotides read TGTGCCAGCCTAGGCTCTGGGGCCAACGTCCTGACTTTC.